This T cell receptor (beta chain) appears in the sequencing data of a study of control samples from healthy donors and cancer patients. Trimming removed 7 bases from V and 8 bases from J, with 12 bases in between. The CDR3 consists of 12 residues. The germline gives CDR1 MDHEN, CDR2 SYDVKM. TCRdb keeps only in-frame clones here, not all; method: immunoSEQ multiplex PCR. The sample yields approximately 85,000 clones, about 89% seen once. Specimen: blood. This TCR was sampled from a woman aged 55-70 years in good health. V is TRBV28 and J is TRBJ2-1, with no clear D. The CDR3 here is CASKDRPDEQFF. As DNA, the CDR3 is TGTGCCAGCAAGGACCGCCCGGATGAGCAGTTCTTC.